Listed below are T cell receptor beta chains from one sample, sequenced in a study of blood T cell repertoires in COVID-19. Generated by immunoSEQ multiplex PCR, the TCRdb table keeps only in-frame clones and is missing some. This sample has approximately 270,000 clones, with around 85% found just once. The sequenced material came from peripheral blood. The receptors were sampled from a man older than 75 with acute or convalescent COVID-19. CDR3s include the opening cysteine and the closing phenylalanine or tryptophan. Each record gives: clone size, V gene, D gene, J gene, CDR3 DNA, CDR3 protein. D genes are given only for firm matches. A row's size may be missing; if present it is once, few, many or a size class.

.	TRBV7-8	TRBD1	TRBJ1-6	TGTGCCAGCAGCTCCGGGACAGCCCAGCTAATTCTTAATTCACCCCTCCACTTT	CASSSGTAQLILNSPLHF
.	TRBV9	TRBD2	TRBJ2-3	TGTGCCAGCAGTCCCGGCCTAGCGGGAGGGCCAATACATACGCAGTATTTT	CASSPGLAGGPIHTQYF
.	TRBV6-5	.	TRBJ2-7	TGTGCCAGCAGTAATACTGGGCAGGGCTACAACGAGCAGTACTTC	CASSNTGQGYNEQYF
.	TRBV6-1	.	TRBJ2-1	TGTGCCAGCAGTGAATTGGGGCCGTACAATGAGCAGTTCTTC	CASSELGPYNEQFF
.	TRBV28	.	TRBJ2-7	TGTGCCAGCAGTCTAGCCCCAATCTACGAGCAGTACTTC	CASSLAPIYEQYF
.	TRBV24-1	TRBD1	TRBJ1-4	TGTGCCACCAGTGATTTCCCGGGACAGAGGAAACTGTTTTTT	CATSDFPGQRKLFF
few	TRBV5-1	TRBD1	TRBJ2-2	TGCGCCAGCAGATCCGGACAGGGGTTGTCCGGGGAGCTGTTTTTT	CASRSGQGLSGELFF
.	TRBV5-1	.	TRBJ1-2	TGCGCCAGCAGCTTGGAAGGGGACTATGGCTACACCTTC	CASSLEGDYGYTF
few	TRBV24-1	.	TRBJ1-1	TGTGCCACCAGTGATTTTTTCGGCACTGAAGCTTTCTTT	CATSDFFGTEAFF
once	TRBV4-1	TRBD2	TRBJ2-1	TGCGCCAGTGCTAGCGGGAGGGGTAGCTCCTACAATGAGCAGTTCTTC	CASASGRGSSYNEQFF
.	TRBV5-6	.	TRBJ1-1	TGTGCCAGCAGCTTTTCACCGGGGAGGGGGACTGAAGCTTTCTTT	CASSFSPGRGTEAFF
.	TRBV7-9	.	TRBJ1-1	TGTGCCAGCAGCCCTTTACGGGGGGCTTTCAGGAACACTGAAGCTTTCTTT	CASSPLRGAFRNTEAFF
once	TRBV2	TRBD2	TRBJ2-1	TGTGCCAGCAGTGAAAGGTCGGGAGGGCCGGTTGAGCAGTTCTTC	CASSERSGGPVEQFF
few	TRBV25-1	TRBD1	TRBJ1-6	TGTGCCAGCAGTGACCCTGGACAGGGGAATTCACCCCTCCACTTT	CASSDPGQGNSPLHF
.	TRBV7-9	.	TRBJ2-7	TGTGCCAGCAGCTTAGGACAGTACGAGCAGTACTTC	CASSLGQYEQYF
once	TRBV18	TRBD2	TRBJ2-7	TGTGCCAGCTCACCACCGCGGGGGGCCTACGAGCAGTACTTC	CASSPPRGAYEQYF
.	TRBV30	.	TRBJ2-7	TGTGCCTGGAGAAGACAGGGACTAGGCTACGAGCAGTACTTC	CAWRRQGLGYEQYF
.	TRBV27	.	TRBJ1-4	TGTGCCAGCAGTTTGGAAAGGAGAGGAACTAATGAAAAACTGTTTTTT	CASSLERRGTNEKLFF
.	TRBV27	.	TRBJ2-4	TGTGCCAGCAGTTTATCGAGCCAGGCTAAAAACATTCAGTACTTC	CASSLSSQAKNIQYF
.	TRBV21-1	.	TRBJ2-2	TGTGCCAGCAGCAAAGGAGGGGAGCCTAGCGGGACGAACACCGGGGAGCTGTTTTTT	CASSKGGEPSGTNTGELFF
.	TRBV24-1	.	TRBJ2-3	TGTGCCACCAGTGATTTCCCAGGGTCAGCAGATACGCAGTATTTT	CATSDFPGSADTQYF
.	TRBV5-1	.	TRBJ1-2	TGCGCCAGCAGCCCACCTGGGACATCAGGGGGCTACACCTTC	CASSPPGTSGGYTF
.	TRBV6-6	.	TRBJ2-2	TGTGCCAGCAGCTCCCGGGGAGGGGAGCTGTTTTTT	CASSSRGGELFF
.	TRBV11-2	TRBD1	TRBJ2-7	TGTGCCAGCAGCCCTGTGACAGGGGCCTACGAGCAGTACTTC	CASSPVTGAYEQYF
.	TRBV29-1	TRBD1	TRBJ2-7	TGCAGCGGTGGACAGGTTCCCTACGAGCAGTACTTC	CSGGQVPYEQYF
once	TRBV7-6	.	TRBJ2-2	TGTGCCAGCAGCTCTTTCCGGGCCCCGGGAACCGGGGAGCTGTTTTTT	CASSSFRAPGTGELFF
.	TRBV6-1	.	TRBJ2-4	TGTGCCAGCAGTGAACCCGGGTATCGAGTTCAGTACTTC	CASSEPGYRVQYF